The entry below describes one T cell receptor beta chain. Its antigen is unidentified. Building of the TCR beta libraries involved iRepertoire HTBI primers and Arm-PCR of CDR3 regions. Each CDR3 protein gets one entry after TCRdb re-called the multiplex PCR reads with MiXCR. The table records about 320,000 distinct CDR3 sequences, roughly 18% of them present only once. Specified time point: newly diagnosed GD, antithyroid drugs for less than 3 months. Generation of the TCR library employed RNA extracted from PBMCs. The data were taken from a study of regulatory T cells in long-lasting Graves disease. Germline V gives CDR1 SEHNR, CDR2 FQNEAQ (reference sequence). V was trimmed by 1 base and J by 4 bases, leaving 6 bases between them. The CDR3 sequence is 13 residues long. General study points: Whereas new patients shared some 970 public clonotypes, persistent patients shared more, at 2,500 to 3,500. Results may be inaccurate due to the small sample size.

The V call is TRBV7-9, the J call TRBJ2-3, with no clear D. The specimen was peripheral blood mononuclear cells (PBMCs), collected at new diagnosis, from a patient treated with antithyroid drugs. The sequence was obtained from a female donor with Graves disease. The DNA for the CDR3 is TGTGCCAGCAGCTTAGATGGGCCAGATACGCAGTATTTT. This sequence encodes CASSLDGPDTQYF. The complete variable domain, with remaining parts taken from reference TRBV7-9 and TRBJ2-3, reads DTGVSQNPRHKITKRGQNVTFRCDPISEHNRLYWYRQTLGQGPEFLTYFQNEAQLEKSRLLSDRFSAERPKGSFSTLEIQRTEQGDSAMYLCASSLDGPDTQYFGPGTRLTVL.